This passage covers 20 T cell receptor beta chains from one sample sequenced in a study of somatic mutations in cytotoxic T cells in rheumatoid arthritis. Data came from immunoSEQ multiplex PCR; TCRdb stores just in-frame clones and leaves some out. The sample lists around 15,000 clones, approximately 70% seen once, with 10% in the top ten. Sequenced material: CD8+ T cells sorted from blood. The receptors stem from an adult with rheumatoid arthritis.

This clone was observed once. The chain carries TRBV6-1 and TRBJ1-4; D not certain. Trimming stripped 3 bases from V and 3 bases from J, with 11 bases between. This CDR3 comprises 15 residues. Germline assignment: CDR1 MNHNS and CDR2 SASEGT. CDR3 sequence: CASSDDLSSNEKLFF. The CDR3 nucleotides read TGTGCCAGCAGTGACGATTTGAGTTCTAATGAAAAACTGTTTTTT.

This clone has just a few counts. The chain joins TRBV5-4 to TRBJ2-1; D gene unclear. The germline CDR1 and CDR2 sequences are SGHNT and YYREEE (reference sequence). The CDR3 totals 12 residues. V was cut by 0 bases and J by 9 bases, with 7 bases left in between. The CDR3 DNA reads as TGTGCCAGCAGCTTGGGTCCGGGTGAGCAGTTCTTC. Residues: CASSLGPGEQFF.

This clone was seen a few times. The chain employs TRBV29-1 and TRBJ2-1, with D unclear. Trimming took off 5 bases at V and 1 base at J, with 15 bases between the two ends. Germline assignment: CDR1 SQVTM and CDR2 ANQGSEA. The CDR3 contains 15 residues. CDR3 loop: CSVIGGILSYNEQFF. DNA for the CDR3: TGCAGCGTTATAGGCGGCATCCTGTCCTACAATGAGCAGTTCTTC.

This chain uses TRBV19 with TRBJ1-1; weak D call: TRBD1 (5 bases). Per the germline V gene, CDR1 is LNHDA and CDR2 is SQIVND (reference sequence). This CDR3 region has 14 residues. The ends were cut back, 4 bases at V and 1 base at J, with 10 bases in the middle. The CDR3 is CASSRGFSNTEAFF. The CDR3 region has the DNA TGTGCCAGTAGTAGGGGGTTTTCGAACACTGAAGCTTTCTTT.

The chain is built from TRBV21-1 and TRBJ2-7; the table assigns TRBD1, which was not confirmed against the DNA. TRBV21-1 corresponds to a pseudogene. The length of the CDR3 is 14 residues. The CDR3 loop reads CASSNGARAYEQYF. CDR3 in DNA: TGTGCCAGCAGCAATGGGGCCCGGGCCTACGAGCAGTACTTC.

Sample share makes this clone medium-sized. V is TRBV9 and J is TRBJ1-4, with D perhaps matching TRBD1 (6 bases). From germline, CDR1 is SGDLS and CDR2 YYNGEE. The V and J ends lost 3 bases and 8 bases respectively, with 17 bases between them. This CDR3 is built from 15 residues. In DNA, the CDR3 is TGTGCCAGCAGCGGGGAGGGGGGAGGTTCGGAAAAACTGTTTTTT. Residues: CASSGEGGGSEKLFF.

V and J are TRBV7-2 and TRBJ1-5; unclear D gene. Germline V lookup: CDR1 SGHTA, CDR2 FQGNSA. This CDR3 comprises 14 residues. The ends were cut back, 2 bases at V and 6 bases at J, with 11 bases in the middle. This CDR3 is CASSLSVGSQPQHF. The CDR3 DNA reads TGTGCCAGCAGCTTATCAGTAGGCAGTCAGCCCCAGCATTTT.

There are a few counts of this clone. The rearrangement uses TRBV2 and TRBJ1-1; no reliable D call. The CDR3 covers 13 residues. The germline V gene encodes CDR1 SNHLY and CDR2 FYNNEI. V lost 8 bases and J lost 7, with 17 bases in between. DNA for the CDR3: TGTGCCAGCTTCCATGGCGGGAGAGATGAAGCTTTCTTT. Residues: CASFHGGRDEAFF.

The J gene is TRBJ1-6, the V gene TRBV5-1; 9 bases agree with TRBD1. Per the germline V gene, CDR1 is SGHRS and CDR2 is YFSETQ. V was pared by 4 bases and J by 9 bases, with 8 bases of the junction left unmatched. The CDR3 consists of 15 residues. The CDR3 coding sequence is TGCGCCAGCAGCCCCTGGGGACAGGGCAGTTCACCCCTCCACTTT. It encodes CASSPWGQGSSPLHF.

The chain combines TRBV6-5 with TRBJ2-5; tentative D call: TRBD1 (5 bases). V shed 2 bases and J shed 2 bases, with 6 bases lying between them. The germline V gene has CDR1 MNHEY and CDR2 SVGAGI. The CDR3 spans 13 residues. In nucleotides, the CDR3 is TGTGCCAGCAGTTACGACAGACAAGAGACCCAGTACTTC. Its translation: CASSYDRQETQYF.

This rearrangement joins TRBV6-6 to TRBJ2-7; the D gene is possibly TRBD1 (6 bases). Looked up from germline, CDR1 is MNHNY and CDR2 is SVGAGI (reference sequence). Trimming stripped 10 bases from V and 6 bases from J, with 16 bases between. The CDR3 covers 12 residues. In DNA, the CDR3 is TGTGCCATCTCGTCAGGGGCCCCCGAGCAGTACTTC. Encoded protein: CAISSGAPEQYF.

The CDR3 sequence: CASSQDPDFAYNEQFF. In nucleotides, the CDR3 is TGCGCCAGCAGCCAAGACCCGGACTTCGCCTACAATGAGCAGTTCTTC. The gene calls are TRBV4-3 and TRBJ2-1; D may be TRBD2 (5 bases). V shed 0 bases and J shed 2 bases, with 11 bases lying between them. The germline V gene has CDR1 LGHNA and CDR2 YSLEER. The CDR3 extends over 16 amino acids.

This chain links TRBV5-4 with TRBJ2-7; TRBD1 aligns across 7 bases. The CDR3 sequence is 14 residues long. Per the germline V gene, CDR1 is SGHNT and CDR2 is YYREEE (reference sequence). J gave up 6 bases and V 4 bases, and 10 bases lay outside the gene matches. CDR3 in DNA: TGTGCCAGCAGCCTACGGGACAGCCGGCGCGAGCAGTACTTC. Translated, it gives CASSLRDSRREQYF.

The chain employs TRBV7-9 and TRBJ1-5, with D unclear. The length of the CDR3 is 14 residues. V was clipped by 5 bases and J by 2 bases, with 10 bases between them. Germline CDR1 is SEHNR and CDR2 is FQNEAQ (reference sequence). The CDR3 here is CASSLNLGNQPQHF. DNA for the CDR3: TGTGCCAGCAGCCTAAATCTCGGCAATCAGCCCCAGCATTTT.

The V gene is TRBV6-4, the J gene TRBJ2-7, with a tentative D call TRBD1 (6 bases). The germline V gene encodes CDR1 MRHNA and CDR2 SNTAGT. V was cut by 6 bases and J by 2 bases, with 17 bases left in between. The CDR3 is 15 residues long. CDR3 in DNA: TGTGCCAGCAGCGTTCAGGGGAGTTGCCCCTACGAGCAGTACTTC. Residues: CASSVQGSCPYEQYF.

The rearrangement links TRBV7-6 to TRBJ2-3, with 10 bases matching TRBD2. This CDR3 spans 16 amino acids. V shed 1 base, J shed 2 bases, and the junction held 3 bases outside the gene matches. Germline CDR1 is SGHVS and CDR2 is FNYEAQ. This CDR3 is CASSLELAGLTDTQYF. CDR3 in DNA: TGTGCCAGCAGCTTAGAACTAGCGGGACTCACAGATACGCAGTATTTT. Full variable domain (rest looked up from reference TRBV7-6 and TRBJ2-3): GAGVSQSPRYKVTKRGQDVALRCDPISGHVSLYWYRQALGQGPEFLTYFNYEAQQDKSGLPNDRFSAERPEGSISTLTIQRTEQRDSAMYRCASSLELAGLTDTQYFGPGTRLTVL.

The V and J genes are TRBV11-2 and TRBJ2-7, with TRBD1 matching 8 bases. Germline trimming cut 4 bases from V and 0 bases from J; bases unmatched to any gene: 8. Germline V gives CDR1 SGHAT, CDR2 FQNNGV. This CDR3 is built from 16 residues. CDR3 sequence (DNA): TGTGCCAGCAGCTCAAATCACAGGGGGGACTCCTACGAGCAGTACTTC. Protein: CASSSNHRGDSYEQYF. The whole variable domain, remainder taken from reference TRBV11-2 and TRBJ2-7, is EAGVAQSPRYKIIEKRQSVAFWCNPISGHATLYWYQQILGQGPKLLIQFQNNGVVDDSQLPKDRFSAERLKGVDSTLKIQPAKLEDSAVYLCASSSNHRGDSYEQYFGPGTRLTVT.

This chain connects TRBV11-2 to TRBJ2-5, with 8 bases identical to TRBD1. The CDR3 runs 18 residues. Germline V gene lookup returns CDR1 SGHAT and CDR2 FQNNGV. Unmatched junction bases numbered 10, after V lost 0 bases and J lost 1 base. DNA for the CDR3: TGTGCCAGCAGCTTAGATCTCCCCGGGACAGGAGCCCAAGAGACCCAGTACTTC. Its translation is CASSLDLPGTGAQETQYF. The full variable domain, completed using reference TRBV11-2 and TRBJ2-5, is EAGVAQSPRYKIIEKRQSVAFWCNPISGHATLYWYQQILGQGPKLLIQFQNNGVVDDSQLPKDRFSAERLKGVDSTLKIQPAKLEDSAVYLCASSLDLPGTGAQETQYFGPGTRLLVL.

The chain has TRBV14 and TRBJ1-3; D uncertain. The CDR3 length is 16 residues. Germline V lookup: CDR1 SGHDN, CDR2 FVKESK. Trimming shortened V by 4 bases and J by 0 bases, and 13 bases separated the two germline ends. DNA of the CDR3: TGTGCCAGCAGCCTTGTTGGAGGATTCTCTGGAAACACCATATATTTT. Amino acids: CASSLVGGFSGNTIYF. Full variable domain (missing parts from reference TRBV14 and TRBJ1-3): EAGVTQFPSHSVIEKGQTVTLRCDPISGHDNLYWYRRVMGKEIKFLLHFVKESKQDESGMPNNRFLAERTGGTYSTLKVQPAELEDSGVYFCASSLVGGFSGNTIYFGEGSWLTVV.

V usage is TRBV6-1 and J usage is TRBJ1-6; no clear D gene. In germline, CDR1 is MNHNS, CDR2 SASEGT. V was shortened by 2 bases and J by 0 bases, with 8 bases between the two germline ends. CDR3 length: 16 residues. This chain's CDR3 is CASSEYTLSYNSPLHF. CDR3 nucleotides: TGTGCCAGCAGTGAATACACCCTCTCCTATAATTCACCCCTCCACTTT.